This paragraph reports one T cell receptor (beta chain). Profiled with immunoSEQ multiplex PCR; TCRdb holds only in-frame clones, not every one. The data show over 70,000 clones, with around 93% seen just once and about 1.8% held by the top ten. The CDR3 is 12 residues long. CDR1 is MGHRA, CDR2 YSYEKL, per germline. V lost 4 bases to trimming and J lost 8 bases, with 11 bases between them. This sample was taken from a study of T cell changes during pregnancy in multiple sclerosis. The sample here was peripheral blood, taken in the first trimester of pregnancy. This TCR was sampled from a female donor in good health, enrolled as a control in a pregnancy study. The genes are TRBV4-1 and TRBJ1-2; maybe TRBD1 (6 bases). In DNA, the CDR3 is TGCGCCAGCAGCCCTACAGGGCAGGGCTACACCTTC. Translation: CASSPTGQGYTF.